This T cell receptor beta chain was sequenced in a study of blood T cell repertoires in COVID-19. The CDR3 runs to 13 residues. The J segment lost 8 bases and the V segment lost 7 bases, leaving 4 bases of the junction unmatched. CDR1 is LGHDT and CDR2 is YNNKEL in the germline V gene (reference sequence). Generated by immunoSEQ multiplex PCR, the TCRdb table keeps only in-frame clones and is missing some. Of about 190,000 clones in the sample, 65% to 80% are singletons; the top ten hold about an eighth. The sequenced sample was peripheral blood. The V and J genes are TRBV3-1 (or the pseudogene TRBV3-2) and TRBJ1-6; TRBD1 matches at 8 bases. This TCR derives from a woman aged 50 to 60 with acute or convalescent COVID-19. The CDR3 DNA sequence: TGTGCCAGCACGGACAGGGCTGATTCACCCCTCCACTTT. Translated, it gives CASTDRADSPLHF.